The sequence of this T cell receptor (beta chain) was determined in a study of control samples from healthy donors and cancer patients. The data were produced by immunoSEQ multiplex PCR, yet TCRdb's version contains in-frame clones alone and is incomplete. Altogether 120,000 or so clones are present, about nine tenths being singletons, with the ten largest covering more than 6.5%. This sequence was found in a man aged 35 to 55 in good health. Sequenced input: blood.

The CDR3 is CASSQERVRGDPYGYTF. The DNA for the CDR3 is TGTGCCAGCAGCCAAGAAAGGGTTAGGGGCGACCCCTATGGCTACACCTTC. J is TRBJ1-2 and V is TRBV14; tentatively, D is TRBD1 (5 bases). CDR3 length: 17 amino acids. Trimming removed 0 bases from V and 4 bases from J, with 18 bases in between. Per germline, CDR1 SGHDN and CDR2 FVKESK.